These 8 T cell receptor beta chains were sequenced from one sample in a study of shared clonotypes between healthy human individuals (dated by TCRdb to the early 2020s). Libraries were built with the immunoSEQ multiplex PCR assay. TCRdb mirrors the immuneACCESS table, restricted to in-frame sequences. Some clones are absent from its copies; in checked studies, under half trace to an unresolved V gene, and the reason for the others is unknown. A total of more than 2,000,000 clones appear in this sample, 80% to 95% of them only once. The biggest ten clones account for 0.39% of the sample. The sequenced material came from naive CD4+ T cells from PBMCs. Taken with the paper, the label for cell subset or site translates to: CD45RA+ positively selected. The receptors were gathered from a man aged 18 to 35 in good health. Some clones in this sample may be carry-over from other donors' samples.

This chain uses TRBV7-7 with TRBJ1-1, with D uncertain. The ends were cut back, 2 bases at V and 0 bases at J, with 4 bases in the middle. In germline, CDR1 is SSHAT, CDR2 FNYEAQ (reference sequence). The CDR3 consists of 13 residues. The CDR3 DNA follows: TGTGCCAGCAGCTTATCGGTGAACACTGAAGCTTTCTTT. This encodes CASSLSVNTEAFF. Looking up the rest from reference TRBV7-7 and TRBJ1-1 gives the full variable domain: GAGVSQSPRYKVTKRGQDVTLRCDPISSHATLYWYQQALGQGPEFLTYFNYEAQPDKSGLPSDRFSAERPEGSISTLTIQRTEQRDSAMYRCASSLSVNTEAFFGQGTRLTVV.

The chain is built from TRBV14 and TRBJ2-5; no reliable D call. Trimming took off 4 bases at V and 5 bases at J, with 8 bases between the two ends. This CDR3 has 12 amino acids. Germline V gene data show CDR1 as SGHDN and CDR2 as FVKESK. CDR3 residues: CASSLRKETQYF. The CDR3 region has the DNA TGTGCCAGCAGCCTCCGGAAGGAGACCCAGTACTTC.

Only one count was recorded for this clone. This chain uses TRBV30 with TRBJ1-3, with TRBD1 as a possible D gene (6 bases). V lost 2 bases and J lost 11, with 13 bases in between. CDR1 is GTSNPN, CDR2 SVGIG, per germline (reference sequence). The CDR3 has 12 residues. In nucleotides, the CDR3 is TGTGCCTGGAGTCCGGTTACAGGGTCCATATATTTT. It specifies CAWSPVTGSIYF. Filled out from reference TRBV30 and TRBJ1-3, the complete variable domain reads SQTIHQWPATLVQPVGSPLSLECTVEGTSNPNLYWYRQAAGRGLQLLFYSVGIGQISSEVPQNLSASRPQDRQFILSSKKLLLSDSGFYLCAWSPVTGSIYFGEGSWLTVV.

This clone occurred once. The chain uses TRBV15 and TRBJ2-7, with D unresolved. The CDR3 length is 15 residues. Looked up from germline, CDR1 is LNHNV and CDR2 is YYDKDF (reference sequence). V was trimmed by 1 base and J by 3 bases, leaving 13 bases between them. In nucleotides, the CDR3 is TGTGCCACCAGCAGAGGTTTGGGTCGAGGCTACGAGCAGTACTTC. This translates into CATSRGLGRGYEQYF.

V gene TRBV2 combines with J gene TRBJ2-5, with 7 nucleotides matching TRBD1. With V trimmed by 7 bases and J by 3 bases, 5 bases remained unmatched. CDR3 length equals 13 residues. The germline CDR1 and CDR2 sequences are SNHLY and FYNNEI. The CDR3 here is CASTLQGEETQYF. The CDR3 nucleotides read TGTGCCAGCACTCTGCAGGGGGAAGAGACCCAGTACTTC.

The gene calls are TRBV25-1 and TRBJ2-7; 14 positions match TRBD2. V shed 5 bases, J shed 2 bases, and the junction held 5 bases outside the gene matches. Germline-derived CDR1 and CDR2 are MGHDK and SYGVNS. This CDR3 has 16 residues. This CDR3 reads CASSQLGLAGAYEQYF. The CDR3 coding sequence is TGTGCCAGCAGTCAATTGGGACTAGCGGGGGCCTACGAGCAGTACTTC.

The chain is built from TRBV19 and TRBJ2-2; the D gene is possibly TRBD2 (5 bases). Germline CDR1 LNHDA, CDR2 SQIVND (reference sequence). Trimming stripped 3 bases from V and 9 bases from J, with 14 bases between. CDR3 size: 14 residues. This CDR3 is CASSMALVGRELFF. In DNA form, the CDR3 reads TGTGCCAGTAGTATGGCACTAGTTGGCAGGGAGCTGTTTTTT.

The chain combines TRBV27 with TRBJ2-1; TRBD2 matches 15 bases. Germline V lookup: CDR1 MNHEY, CDR2 SMNVEV (reference sequence). This CDR3 is built from 15 residues. V shed 6 bases, J shed 5 bases, and the junction held 2 bases outside the gene matches. Here the CDR3 DNA reads TGTGCCAGCAGGGGGACTAGCGGGAGGAACAATGAGCAGTTCTTC. This sequence encodes CASRGTSGRNNEQFF.